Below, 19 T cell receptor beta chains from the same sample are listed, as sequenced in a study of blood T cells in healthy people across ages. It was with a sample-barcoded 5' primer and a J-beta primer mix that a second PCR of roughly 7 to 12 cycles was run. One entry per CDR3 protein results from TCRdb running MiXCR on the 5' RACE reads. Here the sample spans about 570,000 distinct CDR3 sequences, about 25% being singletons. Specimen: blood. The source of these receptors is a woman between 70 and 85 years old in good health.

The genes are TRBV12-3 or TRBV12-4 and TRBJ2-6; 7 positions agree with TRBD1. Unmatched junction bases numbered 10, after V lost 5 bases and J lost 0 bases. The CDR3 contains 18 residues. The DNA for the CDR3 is TGTGCCAGCAGTCTATGGGGACAGCATGACTCTGGGGCCAACGTCCTGACTTTC. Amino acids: CASSLWGQHDSGANVLTF.

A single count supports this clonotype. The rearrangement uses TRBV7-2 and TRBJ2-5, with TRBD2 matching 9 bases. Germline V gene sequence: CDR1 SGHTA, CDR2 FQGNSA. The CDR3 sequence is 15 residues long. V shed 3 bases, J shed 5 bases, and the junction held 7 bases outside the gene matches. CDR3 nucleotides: TGTGCCAGCAGCTTGTTTAGCGGGGGAATGGAGACCCAGTACTTC. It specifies CASSLFSGGMETQYF. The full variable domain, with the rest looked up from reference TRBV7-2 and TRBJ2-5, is GAGVSQSPSNKVTEKGKDVELRCDPISGHTALYWYRQSLGQGLEFLIYFQGNSAPDKSGLPSDRFSAERTGGSVSTLTIQRTQQEDSAVYLCASSLFSGGMETQYFGPGTRLLVL.

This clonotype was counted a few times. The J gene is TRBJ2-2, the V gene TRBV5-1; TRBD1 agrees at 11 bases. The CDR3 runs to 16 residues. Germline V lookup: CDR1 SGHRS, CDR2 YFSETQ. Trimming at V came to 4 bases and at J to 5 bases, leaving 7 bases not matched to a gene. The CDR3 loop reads CASSLGGTGGTGELFF. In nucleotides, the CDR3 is TGCGCCAGCAGCCTCGGAGGGACAGGGGGAACCGGGGAGCTGTTTTTT.

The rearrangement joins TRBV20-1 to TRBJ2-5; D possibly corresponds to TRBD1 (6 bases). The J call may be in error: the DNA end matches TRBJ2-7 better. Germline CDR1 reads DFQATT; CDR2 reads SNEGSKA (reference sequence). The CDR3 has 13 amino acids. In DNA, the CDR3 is TGCAGTGCTATGAGGGGGTCTACCTACGAGCAGTACTTC. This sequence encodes CSAMRGSTYEQYF.

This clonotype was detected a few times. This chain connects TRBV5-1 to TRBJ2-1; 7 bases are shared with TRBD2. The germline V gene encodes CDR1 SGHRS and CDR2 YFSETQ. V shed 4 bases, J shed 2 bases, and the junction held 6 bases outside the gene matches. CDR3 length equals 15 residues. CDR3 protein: CASSPRAGTYNEQFF. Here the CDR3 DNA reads TGCGCCAGCAGCCCACGAGCGGGGACCTACAATGAGCAGTTCTTC.

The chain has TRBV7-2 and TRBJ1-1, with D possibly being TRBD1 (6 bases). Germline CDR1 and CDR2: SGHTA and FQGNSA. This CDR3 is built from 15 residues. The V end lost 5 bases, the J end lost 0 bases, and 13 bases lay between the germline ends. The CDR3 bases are TGTGCCAGCAGCCCACAGGGAGTCCTGAACACTGAAGCTTTCTTT. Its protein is CASSPQGVLNTEAFF.

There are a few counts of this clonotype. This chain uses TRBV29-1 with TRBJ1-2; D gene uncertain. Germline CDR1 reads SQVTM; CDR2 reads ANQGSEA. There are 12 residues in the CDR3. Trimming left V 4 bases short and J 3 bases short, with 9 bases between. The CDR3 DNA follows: TGCAGCGTTGTGGCCCAGGACTATGGCTACACCTTC. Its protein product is CSVVAQDYGYTF.

The CDR3: CASGLDRGSEQYF. The CDR3, as DNA: TGTGCCAGCGGACTTGACAGGGGAAGCGAGCAGTACTTC. The V gene is TRBV2, the J gene TRBJ2-7; 8 nucleotides agree with TRBD1. The CDR3 sequence is 13 residues long. Per the germline V gene, CDR1 is SNHLY and CDR2 is FYNNEI. V trimming: 8 bases; J trimming: 6 bases; junction bases outside the gene matches: 9.

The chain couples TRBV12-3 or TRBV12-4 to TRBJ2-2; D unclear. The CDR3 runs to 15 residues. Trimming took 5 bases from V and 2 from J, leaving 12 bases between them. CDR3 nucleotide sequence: TGTGCCAGCAGTGCCGCCAGCTTCAACACCGGGGAGCTGTTTTTT. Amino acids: CASSAASFNTGELFF.

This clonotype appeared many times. In DNA form, the CDR3 reads TGTGCCAGCAGAACCACCGGACAGAGCCCCGGCTACACCTTC. Amino acids: CASRTTGQSPGYTF. This chain connects TRBV12-3 or TRBV12-4 to TRBJ1-2; a possible D gene is TRBD1 (6 bases). The CDR3 is 14 residues long. Deletions cut 6 bases from V and 8 bases from J, with 19 bases between.

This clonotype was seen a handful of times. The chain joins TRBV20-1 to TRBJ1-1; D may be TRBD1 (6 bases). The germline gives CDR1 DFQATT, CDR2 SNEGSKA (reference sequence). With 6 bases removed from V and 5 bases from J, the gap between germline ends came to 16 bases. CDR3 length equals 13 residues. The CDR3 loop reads CSATLGGGTEAFF. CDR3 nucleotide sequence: TGCAGTGCGACCCTTGGGGGCGGGACTGAAGCTTTCTTT.

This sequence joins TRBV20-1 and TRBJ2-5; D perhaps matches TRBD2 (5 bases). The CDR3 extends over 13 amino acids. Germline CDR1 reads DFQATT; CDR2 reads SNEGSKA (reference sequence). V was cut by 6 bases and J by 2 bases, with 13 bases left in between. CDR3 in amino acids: CSAAALGQETQYF. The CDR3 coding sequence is TGCAGTGCCGCCGCACTAGGACAAGAGACCCAGTACTTC.

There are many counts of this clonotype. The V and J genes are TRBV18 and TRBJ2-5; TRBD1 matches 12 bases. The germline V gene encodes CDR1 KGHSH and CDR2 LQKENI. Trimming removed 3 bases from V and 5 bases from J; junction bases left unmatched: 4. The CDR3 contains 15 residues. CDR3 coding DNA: TGTGCCAGCTCACCTGGGACAGGGGGCGAGGAGACCCAGTACTTC. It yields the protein CASSPGTGGEETQYF.

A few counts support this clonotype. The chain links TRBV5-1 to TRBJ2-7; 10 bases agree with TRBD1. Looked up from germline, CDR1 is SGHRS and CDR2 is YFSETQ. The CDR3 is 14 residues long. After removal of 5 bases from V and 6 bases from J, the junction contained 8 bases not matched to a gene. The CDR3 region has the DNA TGCGCCAGCAGGACGGAGGGGACAGGGGCCGAGCAGTACTTC. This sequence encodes CASRTEGTGAEQYF. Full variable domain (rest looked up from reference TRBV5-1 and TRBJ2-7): KAGVTQTPRYLIKTRGQQVTLSCSPISGHRSVSWYQQTPGQGLQFLFEYFSETQRNKGNFPGRFSGRQFSNSRSEMNVSTLELGDSALYLCASRTEGTGAEQYFGPGTRLTVT.

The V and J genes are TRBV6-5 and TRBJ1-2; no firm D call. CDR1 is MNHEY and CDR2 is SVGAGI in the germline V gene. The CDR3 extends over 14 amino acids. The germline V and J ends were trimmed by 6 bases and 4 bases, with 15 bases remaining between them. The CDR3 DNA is TGTGCCAGCAGAGGACCTGAGGGTCTCTATGGCTACACCTTC. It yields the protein CASRGPEGLYGYTF.

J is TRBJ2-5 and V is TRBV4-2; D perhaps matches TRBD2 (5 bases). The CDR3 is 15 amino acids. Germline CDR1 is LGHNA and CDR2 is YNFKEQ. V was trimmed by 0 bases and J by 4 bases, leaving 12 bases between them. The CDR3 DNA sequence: TGTGCCAGCAGCCAAGATCGCTCTAGCCGAGAGACCCAGTACTTC. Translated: CASSQDRSSRETQYF.

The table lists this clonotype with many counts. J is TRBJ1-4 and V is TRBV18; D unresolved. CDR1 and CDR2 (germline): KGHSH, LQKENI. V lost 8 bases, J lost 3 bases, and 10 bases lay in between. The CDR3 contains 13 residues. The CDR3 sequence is CASSPPSNEKLFF. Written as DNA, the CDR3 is TGTGCCAGCAGCCCCCCCTCTAATGAAAAACTGTTTTTT. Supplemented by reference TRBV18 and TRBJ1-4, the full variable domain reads NAGVMQNPRHLVRRRGQEARLRCSPMKGHSHVYWYRQLPEEGLKFMVYLQKENIIDESGMPKERFSAEFPKEGPSILRIQQVVRGDSAAYFCASSPPSNEKLFFGSGTQLSVL.

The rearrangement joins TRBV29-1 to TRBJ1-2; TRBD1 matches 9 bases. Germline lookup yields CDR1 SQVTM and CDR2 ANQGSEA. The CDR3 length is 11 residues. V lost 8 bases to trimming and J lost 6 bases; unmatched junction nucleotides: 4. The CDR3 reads CSTGTGNGYTF. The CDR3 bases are TGCAGCACCGGGACAGGGAATGGCTACACCTTC.

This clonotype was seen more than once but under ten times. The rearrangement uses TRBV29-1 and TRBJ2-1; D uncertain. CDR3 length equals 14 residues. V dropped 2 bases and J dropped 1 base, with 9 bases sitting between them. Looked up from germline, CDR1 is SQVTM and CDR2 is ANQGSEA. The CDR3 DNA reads TGCAGCGTTGAATCCCAGCGATCCTACAATGAGCAGTTCTTC. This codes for CSVESQRSYNEQFF.